Each of the 10 T cell receptor beta chains below was sequenced from the same sample in a study of cytomegalovirus exposure and HLA in healthy donors. Use of 60 Vbeta and 13 Jbeta primers characterized the PCR. Sequenced by immunoSEQ multiplex PCR; TCRdb stores in-frame clones only, minus some. Recorded for this sample: about 40,000 clones. Sequencing input: PBMCs. The receptor set was obtained from a male donor in good health and CMV-seronegative.

The chain combines TRBV9 with TRBJ1-3; the match to TRBD1 covers 8 bases. CDR1 and CDR2 (germline): SGDLS, YYNGEE. This CDR3 region has 17 residues. After removal of 3 bases from V and 0 bases from J, the junction contained 8 bases not matched to a gene. The DNA for the CDR3 is TGTGCCAGCAGCGCGGGACAGGAAATATACTCTGGAAACACCATATATTTT. This sequence encodes CASSAGQEIYSGNTIYF.

The chain uses TRBV5-1 and TRBJ2-3; D might be TRBD2 (6 bases). V was cut by 4 bases and J by 9 bases, with 12 bases left in between. The length of the CDR3 is 12 residues. Germline-derived CDR1 and CDR2 are SGHRS and YFSETQ. CDR3 sequence reads: CASSVTGETQYF. The DNA of the CDR3 is TGCGCCAGCAGCGTTACGGGGGAGACGCAGTATTTT.

This chain uses TRBV4-2 with TRBJ1-5; D may be TRBD1 (6 bases). The V gene's germline CDR1 is LGHNA and CDR2 YNFKEQ. V dropped 1 base and J dropped 6 bases, with 19 bases sitting between them. CDR3 length equals 17 residues. This CDR3 is CASSQVLKGPRGQPQHF. The CDR3 DNA is TGTGCCAGCAGCCAAGTTTTAAAAGGCCCCAGGGGTCAGCCCCAGCATTTT.

The J gene is TRBJ2-3, the V gene TRBV6-1; 7 nucleotides match TRBD2. This CDR3 has 15 residues. J lost 0 bases, V lost 3 bases, and 3 bases had no gene match. Looked up from germline, CDR1 is MNHNS and CDR2 is SASEGT. The CDR3 DNA follows: TGTGCCAGCAGTGACCCGGGACTAAGCACAGATACGCAGTATTTT. The encoded protein is CASSDPGLSTDTQYF.

The V gene is TRBV9, the J gene TRBJ2-1; 13 nucleotides align to TRBD2. This CDR3 has 16 residues. The germline V gene encodes CDR1 SGDLS and CDR2 YYNGEE. V lost 4 bases to trimming and J lost 4 bases; unmatched junction nucleotides: 5. CDR3 coding DNA: TGTGCCAGCAGCTACACTAGCGGGGGGGGATACAATGAGCAGTTCTTC. Protein sequence: CASSYTSGGGYNEQFF.

The chain links TRBV6-5 to TRBJ2-2; the match to TRBD1 covers 11 bases. CDR1 MNHEY and CDR2 SVGAGI come from the germline V gene. The CDR3 runs to 15 residues. Trimming at V came to 8 bases and at J to 6 bases, leaving 8 bases not matched to a gene. The CDR3 sequence is CASAWDRGSSGELFF. DNA of the CDR3: TGTGCCAGCGCCTGGGACAGGGGGTCTTCCGGGGAGCTGTTTTTT.

This chain joins TRBV15 and TRBJ1-5; D unclear. The CDR3 runs 13 residues. The V and J ends lost 2 bases and 6 bases respectively, with 8 bases between them. The V gene's germline CDR1 is LNHNV and CDR2 YYDKDF (reference sequence). The DNA for the CDR3 is TGTGCCACCAGCAGAACTCCCTCTCAGCCCCAGCATTTT. Translating it yields CATSRTPSQPQHF. Using reference TRBV15 and TRBJ1-5 for the parts outside the CDR3, the full variable domain is DAMVIQNPRYQVTQFGKPVTLSCSQTLNHNVMYWYQQKSSQAPKLLFHYYDKDFNNEADTPDNFQSRRPNTSFCFLDIRSPGLGDTAMYLCATSRTPSQPQHFGDGTRLSIL.

This sequence joins TRBV2 and TRBJ1-3, with 7 bases aligning to TRBD1. The CDR3 has 16 amino acids. Unmatched junction bases numbered 10, after V lost 8 bases and J lost 0 bases. The germline gives CDR1 SNHLY, CDR2 FYNNEI. CDR3 nucleotides: TGTGCCAGCGTAGGACAGGCCGTATCCTCTGGAAACACCATATATTTT. It encodes CASVGQAVSSGNTIYF.

The CDR3 nucleotides read TGTGCCAGCATGGGGACATCGCGGGGGACCCCCTACGAGCAGTACTTC. Translated: CASMGTSRGTPYEQYF. The chain combines TRBV27 with TRBJ2-5, with D maybe TRBD2 (7 bases). The DNA end is a closer match to TRBJ2-7, so the J assignment may be wrong. CDR1 is MNHEY and CDR2 is SMNVEV in the germline V gene (reference sequence). This CDR3 comprises 16 residues.

This sequence joins TRBV7-9 and TRBJ2-7; the D gene is possibly TRBD1 (5 bases). This CDR3 spans 14 amino acids. Germline V gene data show CDR1 as SEHNR and CDR2 as FQNEAQ (reference sequence). V was shortened by 1 base and J by 1 base, with 8 bases between the two germline ends. This chain's CDR3 is CASSLGRDSYEQYF. The DNA of the CDR3 is TGTGCCAGCAGCTTAGGCAGGGATTCCTACGAGCAGTACTTC.